These 8 T cell receptor beta chains share one sample of origin, sequenced in a study of cytomegalovirus exposure and HLA in healthy donors. Data came from immunoSEQ multiplex PCR; TCRdb stores just in-frame clones and leaves some out. This table holds under 150,000 clones, about 90% found once. The specimen was PBMCs. The receptors stem from a man between 18 and 29 years old in good health and CMV-seronegative.

As concerns this clone: The sample has other DNA sequences that encode this CDR3 too. The chain uses TRBV19 and TRBJ2-5, with 7 bases fitting TRBD1. Germline V lookup: CDR1 LNHDA, CDR2 SQIVND (reference sequence). V lost 3 bases to trimming and J lost 4 bases; unmatched junction nucleotides: 2. CDR3 size: 13 residues. CDR3 DNA sequence: TGTGCCAGTAGTATCCCAGGGGGAGAGACCCAGTACTTC. It encodes CASSIPGGETQYF.

The chain carries TRBV6-1 and TRBJ2-7; D possibly corresponds to TRBD1 (6 bases). V lost 7 bases and J 4 bases, leaving 17 bases between the germline ends. The CDR3 spans 14 residues. Looked up from germline, CDR1 is MNHNS and CDR2 is SASEGT. The CDR3 region has the DNA TGTGCCAGCAACTTACCGGGACATATTTACGAGCAGTACTTC. Translation: CASNLPGHIYEQYF.

This rearrangement joins TRBV10-3 to TRBJ1-5; TRBD1 matches 7 bases. Germline lookup yields CDR1 ENHRY and CDR2 SYGVKD. This CDR3 is 17 amino acids long. The trim removed 0 bases at V and 0 bases at J, leaving 5 bases unmatched. The CDR3 nucleotides read TGTGCCATCAGTGAGTCGAGGGGACAGACTAGCAATCAGCCCCAGCATTTT. It is translated as CAISESRGQTSNQPQHF.

This clone was seen once. V and J are TRBV7-2 and TRBJ2-7, with 11 bases aligning to TRBD2. This CDR3 has 15 amino acids. After removal of 2 bases from V and 7 bases from J, the junction contained 7 bases not matched to a gene. Per germline, CDR1 SGHTA and CDR2 FQGNSA. The CDR3 nucleotides read TGTGCCAGCAGCTTACTAGCGGGAGGTAAAAGGGAGCAGTACTTC. Its protein is CASSLLAGGKREQYF.

The CDR3 sequence is CASSGGLAVSDTQYF. In nucleotides, the CDR3 is TGTGCCAGCAGTGGAGGACTAGCGGTATCAGATACGCAGTATTTT. The chain couples TRBV6-4 to TRBJ2-3; TRBD2 matches at 10 bases. The CDR3 is 15 amino acids. V was clipped by 4 bases and J by 4 bases; unmatched bases: 5. Germline lookup yields CDR1 MRHNA and CDR2 SNTAGT.

The J gene is TRBJ2-3, the V gene TRBV11-2, with 11 bases aligning to TRBD2. The CDR3 is 16 amino acids. Per germline, CDR1 SGHAT and CDR2 FQNNGV. The J segment lost 2 bases and the V segment lost 5 bases, leaving 6 bases of the junction unmatched. The CDR3 protein is CASSRGTSGTTDTQYF. Here the CDR3 DNA reads TGTGCCAGCAGCAGAGGGACTAGCGGAACCACAGATACGCAGTATTTT.

The V call is TRBV6-6, the J call TRBJ2-4; maybe TRBD1 (5 bases). This CDR3 spans 15 amino acids. The germline V gene has CDR1 MNHNY and CDR2 SVGAGI (reference sequence). V was shortened by 3 bases and J by 1 base, with 10 bases between the two germline ends. The CDR3 sequence: CASSYGAGAKNIQYF. CDR3 DNA sequence: TGTGCCAGCAGTTATGGGGCCGGGGCCAAAAACATTCAGTACTTC.

The chain is built from TRBV18 and TRBJ1-4; 11 bases line up with TRBD1. Germline CDR1 is KGHSH and CDR2 is LQKENI. This CDR3 contains 14 residues. V lost 3 bases, J lost 8 bases, and 2 bases stayed unmatched. CDR3 region: CASSPRTGGEKLFF. The CDR3 nucleotides read TGTGCCAGCTCACCCCGGACAGGGGGCGAAAAACTGTTTTTT.